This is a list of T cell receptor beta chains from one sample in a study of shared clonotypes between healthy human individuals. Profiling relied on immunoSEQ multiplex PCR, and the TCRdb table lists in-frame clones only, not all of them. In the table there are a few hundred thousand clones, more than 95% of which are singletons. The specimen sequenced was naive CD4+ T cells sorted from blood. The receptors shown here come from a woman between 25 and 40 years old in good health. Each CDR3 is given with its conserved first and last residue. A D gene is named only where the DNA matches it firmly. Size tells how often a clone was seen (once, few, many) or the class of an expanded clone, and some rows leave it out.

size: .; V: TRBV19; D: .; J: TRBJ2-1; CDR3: CASSKGHSNNEQFF
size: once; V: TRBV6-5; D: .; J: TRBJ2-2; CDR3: CASSYSSGGELFF
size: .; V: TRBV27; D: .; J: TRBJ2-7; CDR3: CASSFEPGEPYEQYF
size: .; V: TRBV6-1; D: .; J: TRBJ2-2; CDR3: CASSRSHGIPGELFF
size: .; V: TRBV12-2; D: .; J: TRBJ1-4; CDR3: CASRSGPFDNEKLFF
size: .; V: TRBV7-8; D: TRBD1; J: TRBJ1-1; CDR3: CASSRRQGAMTEAFF
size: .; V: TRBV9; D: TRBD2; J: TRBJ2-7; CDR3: CASSPLAGPYEQYF
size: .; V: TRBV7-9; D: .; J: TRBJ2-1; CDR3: CASSLRGRGGNEQFF
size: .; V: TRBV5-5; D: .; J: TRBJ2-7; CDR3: CASSFSGTFGYEQYF
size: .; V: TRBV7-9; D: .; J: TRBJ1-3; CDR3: CASSLVGQLSGNTIYF
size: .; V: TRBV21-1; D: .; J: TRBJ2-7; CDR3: CASSIPGPTSYEQYF
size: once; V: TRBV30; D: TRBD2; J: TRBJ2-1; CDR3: CAWKLAGNEQFF
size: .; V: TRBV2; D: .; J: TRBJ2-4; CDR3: CASSDNAAKNIQYF
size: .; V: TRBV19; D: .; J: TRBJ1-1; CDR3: CASSMFRETEAFF
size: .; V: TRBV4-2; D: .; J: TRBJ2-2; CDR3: CASSQDRDSSSTGELFF
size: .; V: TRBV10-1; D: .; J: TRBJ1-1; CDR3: CASSESGVGEAFF
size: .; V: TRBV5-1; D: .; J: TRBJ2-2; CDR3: CASSLVFTGELFF
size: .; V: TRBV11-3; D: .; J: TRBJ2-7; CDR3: CASSLVPGPHEQYF
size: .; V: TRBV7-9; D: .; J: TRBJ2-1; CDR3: CASSPAGGLNNEQFF
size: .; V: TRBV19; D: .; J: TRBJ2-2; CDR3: CASKAGRNSGELFF
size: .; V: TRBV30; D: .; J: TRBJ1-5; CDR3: CAWKGEGTAGGQPQHF
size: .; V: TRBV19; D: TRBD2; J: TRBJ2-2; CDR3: CASSIVGGSSGELFF
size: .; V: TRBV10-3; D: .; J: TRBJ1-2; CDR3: CAINSPNYGYTF
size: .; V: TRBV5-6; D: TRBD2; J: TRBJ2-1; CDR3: CASSPGGETYNEQFF
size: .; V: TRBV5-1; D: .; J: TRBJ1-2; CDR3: CASSPEGEYYGYTF
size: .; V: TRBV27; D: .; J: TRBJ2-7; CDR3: CASSSFRAQWDEQYF
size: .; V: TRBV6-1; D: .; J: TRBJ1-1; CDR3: CASSEFGGNTEAFF
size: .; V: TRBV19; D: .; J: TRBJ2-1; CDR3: CASSKFGTSYNEQFF
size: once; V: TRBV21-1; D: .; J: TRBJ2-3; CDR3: CASSKRTEDTQYF
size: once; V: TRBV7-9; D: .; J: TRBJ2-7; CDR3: CASSTRDGAYEQYF
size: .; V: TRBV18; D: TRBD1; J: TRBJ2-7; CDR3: CASSPPRDRDEQYF
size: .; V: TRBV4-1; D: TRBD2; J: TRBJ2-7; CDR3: CASSQVVREREGPEQYF
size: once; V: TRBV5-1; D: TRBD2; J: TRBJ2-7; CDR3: CASSLDGRAGEYF
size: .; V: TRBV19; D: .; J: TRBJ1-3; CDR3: CASSESSGNTIYF
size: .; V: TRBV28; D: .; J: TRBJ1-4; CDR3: CASKLGRGNEKLFF
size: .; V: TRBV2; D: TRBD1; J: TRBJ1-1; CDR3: CATTQGVRNTEAFF
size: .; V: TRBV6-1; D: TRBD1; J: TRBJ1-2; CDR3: CASSEATLPTGGSNYGYTF
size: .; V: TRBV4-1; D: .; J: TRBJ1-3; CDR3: CASSQDPWDQGLARNTIYF
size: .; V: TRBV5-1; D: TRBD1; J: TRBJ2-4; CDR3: CASTLTPGQGPKNIQYF
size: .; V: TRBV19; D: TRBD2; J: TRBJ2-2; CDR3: CASSIASSGSTGELFF
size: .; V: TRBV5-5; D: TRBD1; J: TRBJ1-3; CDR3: CASSLEGDRSGNTIYF
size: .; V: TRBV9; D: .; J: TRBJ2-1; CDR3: CASSVAFDGDSEQFF
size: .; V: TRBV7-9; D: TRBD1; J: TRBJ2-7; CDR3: CASSPPGQVSYEQYF
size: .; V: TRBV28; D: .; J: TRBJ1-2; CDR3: CASSLPGQSLNYGYTF
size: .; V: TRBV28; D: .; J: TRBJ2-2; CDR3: CASTHLQIGRRSGELFF
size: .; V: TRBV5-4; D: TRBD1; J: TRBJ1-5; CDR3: CASSKYRDRGTQPQHF
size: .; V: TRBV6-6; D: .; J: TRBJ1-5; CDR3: CASSTYQPNQPQHF
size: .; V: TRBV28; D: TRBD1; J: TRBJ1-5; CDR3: CASSSPPDRDSNQPQHF
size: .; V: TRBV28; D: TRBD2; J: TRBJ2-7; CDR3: CASSLGGEGEQYF
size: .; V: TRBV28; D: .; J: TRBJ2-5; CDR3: CASTVGRETQYF
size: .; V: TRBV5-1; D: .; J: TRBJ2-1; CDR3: CASSSSGGGGRAYNEQFF
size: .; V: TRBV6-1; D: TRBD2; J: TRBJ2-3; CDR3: CASSESVRGLAGGDTQYF